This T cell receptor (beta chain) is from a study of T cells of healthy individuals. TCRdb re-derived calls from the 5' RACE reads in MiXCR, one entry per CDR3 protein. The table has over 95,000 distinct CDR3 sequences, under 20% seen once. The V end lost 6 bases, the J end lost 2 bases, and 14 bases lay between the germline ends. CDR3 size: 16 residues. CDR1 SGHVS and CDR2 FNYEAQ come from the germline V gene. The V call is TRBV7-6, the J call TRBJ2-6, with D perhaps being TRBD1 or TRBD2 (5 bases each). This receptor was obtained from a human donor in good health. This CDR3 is CASSPWVGAGANVLTF. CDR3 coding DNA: TGTGCCAGCAGTCCTTGGGTGGGGGCTGGGGCCAACGTCCTGACTTTC.